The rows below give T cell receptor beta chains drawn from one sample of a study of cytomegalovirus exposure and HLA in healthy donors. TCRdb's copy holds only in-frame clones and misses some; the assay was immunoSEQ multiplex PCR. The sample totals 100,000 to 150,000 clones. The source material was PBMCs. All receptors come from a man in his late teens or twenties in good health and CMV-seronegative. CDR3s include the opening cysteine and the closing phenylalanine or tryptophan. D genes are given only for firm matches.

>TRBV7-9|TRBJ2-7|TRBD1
TGTGCCAGCAGTAAATTACAGGGGGACGAGCAGTACTTC
CASSKLQGDEQYF
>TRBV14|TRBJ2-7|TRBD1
TGTGCCAGCAGCCAAACCGGGACAGGGGGATCCTACGAGCAGTACTTC
CASSQTGTGGSYEQYF
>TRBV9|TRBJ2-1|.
TGTGCCAGCAGCCTCTATAATGAGCAGTTCTTC
CASSLYNEQFF
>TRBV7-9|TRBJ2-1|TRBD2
TGTGCCAGCAGCCCTCGAGGGCGGGAGAGGGACAATGAGCAGTTCTTC
CASSPRGRERDNEQFF
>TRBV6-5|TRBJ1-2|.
TGTGCCAGCAGTTACTCGCCAGACAAAGGAGGCTACACCTTC
CASSYSPDKGGYTF
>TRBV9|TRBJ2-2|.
TGTGCCAGCAAGCGGTTCACCGGGGAGCTGTTTTTT
CASKRFTGELFF
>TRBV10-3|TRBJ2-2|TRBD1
TGTGCCATAGGGACAGGGCAAAACACCGGGGAGCTGTTTTTT
CAIGTGQNTGELFF
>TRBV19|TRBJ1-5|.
TGTGCCAGTAGTATAGGCGGTAATCAGCCCCAGCATTTT
CASSIGGNQPQHF
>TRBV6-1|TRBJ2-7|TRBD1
TGTGCCAGCAGTGTAGACAGGGTCACCTCCTACGAGCAGTACTTC
CASSVDRVTSYEQYF
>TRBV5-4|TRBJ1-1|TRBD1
TGTGCCAGCAGCCATGGGGGACAGGGTTACCGGGGGGCTTTCTTT
CASSHGGQGYRGAFF
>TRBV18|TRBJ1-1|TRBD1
TGTGCCAGCTCACCCCAGACAGGGGCGAACACTGAAGCTTTCTTT
CASSPQTGANTEAFF
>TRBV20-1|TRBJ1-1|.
TGCAGTGCTACCGAGGGGGTAGCTTTCTTT
CSATEGVAFF
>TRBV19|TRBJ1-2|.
TGTGCCAGTAGTGAATCCCTAGCCCGACTCCACTATGGCTACACCTTC
CASSESLARLHYGYTF
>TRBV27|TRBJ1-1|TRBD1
TGTGCCAGCAGTTTAGGGGACAGGGGGCCGAGTGGGACTGAAGCTTTCTTT
CASSLGDRGPSGTEAFF
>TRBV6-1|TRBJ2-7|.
TGTGCCAGCATCCACCTCGGGATCAATTTTCGCGAGCAGTACTTC
CASIHLGINFREQYF
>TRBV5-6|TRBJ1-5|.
TGTGCCAGCAGCTTGGACGGTAGCAATCAGCCCCAGCATTTT
CASSLDGSNQPQHF
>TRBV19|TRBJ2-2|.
TGTGCCAGTAGGGTAGGACAGACTTCCACCGGGGAGCTGTTTTTT
CASRVGQTSTGELFF
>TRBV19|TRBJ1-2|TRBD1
TGTGGCACCGGGACAGGCGCCTATGGCTACACCTTC
CGTGTGAYGYTF
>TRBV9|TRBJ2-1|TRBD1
TGTGCCAGCAGCGGGAGCGTGGGTAGGACAGGGGCAACCAATGAGCAGTTCTTC
CASSGSVGRTGATNEQFF
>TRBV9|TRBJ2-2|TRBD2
TGTGCCAGCAGCATCCGCCCTAGCGGGGGGCCGAGGGGTGGGGAGCTGTTTTTT
CASSIRPSGGPRGGELFF
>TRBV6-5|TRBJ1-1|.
TGTGCCAGCAGTTACTCACCGGGGTATGACACTGAAGCTTTCTTT
CASSYSPGYDTEAFF
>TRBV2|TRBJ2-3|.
TGTGCCAGCAGTGAAGCGCGGGGTAACACAGATACGCAGTATTTT
CASSEARGNTDTQYF
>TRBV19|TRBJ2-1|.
TGTGCCAGTAGTATCGGCCCGGGCTACAATGAGCAGTTCTTC
CASSIGPGYNEQFF
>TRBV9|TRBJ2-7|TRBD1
TGTGCCAGCAGCGTGGGTGAGGCAGGGGGCGAGCAGTACTTC
CASSVGEAGGEQYF
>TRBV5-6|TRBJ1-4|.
TGTGCCAGCAGCCACTACCGGGATAGGAATGAAAAACTGTTTTTT
CASSHYRDRNEKLFF
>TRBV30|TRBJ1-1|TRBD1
TGTGCCTGGAGGACAGGGACCACTGAAGCTTTCTTT
CAWRTGTTEAFF
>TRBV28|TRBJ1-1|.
TGTGCCAGCAGAGGCAGGCGTGCCCTGAACACTGAAGCTTTCTTT
CASRGRRALNTEAFF